This T cell receptor (beta chain) was recorded in a study of T cell responses to AZD1222 COVID-19 vaccine. Overall study results and limits: Spike-specific TCR breadth and depth rose after two AZD1222 doses. Donors, mostly white British, included more females; clonal diversity was possibly underestimated.

Clones were read by immunoSEQ multiplex PCR, and TCRdb kept only the in-frame ones, dropping some. The top ten hold approximately 2.5% of the sample, which has roughly 130,000 clones, 91% seen once. Concerning this clone: No antigen is known for it.

CDR3 length: 13 amino acids. Trimming shortened V by 8 bases and J by 7 bases, and 17 bases separated the two germline ends. CDR1 and CDR2 from the germline V gene are MNHEY and SVGAGI. The TCR was taken from an adult in good health. The source was peripheral blood, collected on day 0 of AZD1222 vaccination. The chain carries TRBV6-5 and TRBJ1-1, with a weak D call TRBD1 (5 bases). CDR3 bases: TGTGCCAGCTTGGCGGAGGAGACAGATGAAGCTTTCTTT. Protein sequence: CASLAEETDEAFF.